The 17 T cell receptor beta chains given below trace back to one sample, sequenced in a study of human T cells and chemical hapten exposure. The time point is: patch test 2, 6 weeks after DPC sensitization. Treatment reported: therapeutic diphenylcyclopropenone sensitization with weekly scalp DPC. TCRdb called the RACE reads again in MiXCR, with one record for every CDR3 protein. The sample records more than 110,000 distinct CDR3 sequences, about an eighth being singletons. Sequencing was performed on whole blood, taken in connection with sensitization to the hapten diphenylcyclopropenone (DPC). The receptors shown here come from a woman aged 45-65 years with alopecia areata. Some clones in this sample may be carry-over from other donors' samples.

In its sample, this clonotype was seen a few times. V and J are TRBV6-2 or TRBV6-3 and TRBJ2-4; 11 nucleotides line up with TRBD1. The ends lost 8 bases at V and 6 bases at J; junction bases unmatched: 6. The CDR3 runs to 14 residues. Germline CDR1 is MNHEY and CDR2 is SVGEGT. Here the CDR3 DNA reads TGTGCCAGCCGGACAGGGGGCAGCGGAAACATTCAGTACTTC. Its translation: CASRTGGSGNIQYF.

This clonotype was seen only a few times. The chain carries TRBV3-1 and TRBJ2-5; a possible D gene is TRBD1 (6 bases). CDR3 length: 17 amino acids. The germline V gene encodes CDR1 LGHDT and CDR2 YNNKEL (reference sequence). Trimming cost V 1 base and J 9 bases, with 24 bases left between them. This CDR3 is CASSQASARSRPGAQYF. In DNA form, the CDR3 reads TGTGCCAGCAGCCAAGCAAGCGCGAGGTCCCGCCCAGGGGCCCAGTACTTC.

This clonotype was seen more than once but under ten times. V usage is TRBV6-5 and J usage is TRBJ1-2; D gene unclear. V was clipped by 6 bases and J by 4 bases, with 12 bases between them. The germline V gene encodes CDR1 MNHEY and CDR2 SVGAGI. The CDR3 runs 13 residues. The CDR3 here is CASRPEVSYGYTF. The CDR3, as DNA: TGTGCCAGCAGGCCCGAGGTGTCCTATGGCTACACCTTC.

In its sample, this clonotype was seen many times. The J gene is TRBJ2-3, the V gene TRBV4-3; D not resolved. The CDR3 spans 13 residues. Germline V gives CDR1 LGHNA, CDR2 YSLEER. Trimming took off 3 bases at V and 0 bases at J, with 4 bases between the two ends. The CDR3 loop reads CASSHYSTDTQYF. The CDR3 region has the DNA TGCGCCAGCAGCCACTACAGCACAGATACGCAGTATTTT.

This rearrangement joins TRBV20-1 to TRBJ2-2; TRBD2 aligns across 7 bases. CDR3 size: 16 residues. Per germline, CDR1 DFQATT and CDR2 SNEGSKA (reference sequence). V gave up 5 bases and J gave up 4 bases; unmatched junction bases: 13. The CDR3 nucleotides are TGCAGTGCTTGCCCCCTCGCGGGAGAACGCACCGGGGAGCTGTTTTTT. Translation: CSACPLAGERTGELFF.

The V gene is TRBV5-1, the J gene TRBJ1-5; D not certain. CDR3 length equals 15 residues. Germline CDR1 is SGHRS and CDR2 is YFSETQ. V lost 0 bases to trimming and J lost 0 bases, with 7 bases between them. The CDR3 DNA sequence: TGCGCCAGCAGCTTGGGGCCGTATAGCAATCAGCCCCAGCATTTT. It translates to CASSLGPYSNQPQHF.

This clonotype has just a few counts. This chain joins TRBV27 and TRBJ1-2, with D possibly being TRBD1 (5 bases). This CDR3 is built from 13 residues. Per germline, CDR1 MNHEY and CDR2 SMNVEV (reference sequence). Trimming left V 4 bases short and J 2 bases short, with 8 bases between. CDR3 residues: CASSYRGNYGYTF. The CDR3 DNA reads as TGTGCCAGCAGTTACCGGGGGAACTATGGCTACACCTTC.

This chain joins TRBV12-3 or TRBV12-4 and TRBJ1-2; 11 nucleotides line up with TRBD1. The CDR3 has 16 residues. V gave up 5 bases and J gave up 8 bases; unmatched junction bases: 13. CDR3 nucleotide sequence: TGTGCCAGCAGTCGCGGGACAGGGGGAGCCGCTTCGGGCTACACCTTC. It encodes CASSRGTGGAASGYTF.

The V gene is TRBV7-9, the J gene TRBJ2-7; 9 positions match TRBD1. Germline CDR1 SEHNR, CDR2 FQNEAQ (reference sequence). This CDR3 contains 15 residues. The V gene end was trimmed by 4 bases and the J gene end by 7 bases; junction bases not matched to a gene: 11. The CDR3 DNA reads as TGTGCCAGCAGCTATCCGGGACAGGGTTTATCGGAGCAGTACTTC. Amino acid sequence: CASSYPGQGLSEQYF.

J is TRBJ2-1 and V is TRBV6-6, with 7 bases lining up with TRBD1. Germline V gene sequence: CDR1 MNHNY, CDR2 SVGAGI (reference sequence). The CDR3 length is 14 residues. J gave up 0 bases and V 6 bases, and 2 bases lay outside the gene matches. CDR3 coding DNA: TGTGCCAGCAGGACAGGGCGCTCCTACAATGAGCAGTTCTTC. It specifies CASRTGRSYNEQFF.

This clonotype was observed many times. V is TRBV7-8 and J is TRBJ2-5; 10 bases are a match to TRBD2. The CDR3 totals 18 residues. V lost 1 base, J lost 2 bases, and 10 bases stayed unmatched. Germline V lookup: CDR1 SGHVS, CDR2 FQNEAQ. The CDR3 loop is CASSLGGWASGSQETQYF. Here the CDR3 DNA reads TGTGCCAGCAGCTTAGGGGGATGGGCTAGCGGGAGTCAAGAGACCCAGTACTTC.

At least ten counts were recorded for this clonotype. The CDR3 nucleotides are TGTGCCAGCAGTTACGGGGGTCCGAGCAATCAGCCCCAGCATTTT. Translation: CASSYGGPSNQPQHF. The chain employs TRBV6-5 and TRBJ1-5, with D perhaps matching TRBD1 (5 bases). The CDR3 runs 15 residues. With 2 bases removed from V and 1 base from J, the gap between germline ends came to 9 bases. Germline CDR1 MNHEY, CDR2 SVGAGI.

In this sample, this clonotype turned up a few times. CDR3: CASSSGLAGGGAYNEQFF. DNA of the CDR3: TGTGCCAGCAGCTCCGGACTAGCGGGAGGAGGGGCCTACAATGAGCAGTTCTTC. The rearrangement uses TRBV6-6 and TRBJ2-1, with TRBD2 matching over 14 bases. V was pared by 6 bases and J by 2 bases, with 9 bases of the junction left unmatched. The CDR3 totals 18 residues. CDR1 is MNHNY, CDR2 SVGAGI, per germline (reference sequence).

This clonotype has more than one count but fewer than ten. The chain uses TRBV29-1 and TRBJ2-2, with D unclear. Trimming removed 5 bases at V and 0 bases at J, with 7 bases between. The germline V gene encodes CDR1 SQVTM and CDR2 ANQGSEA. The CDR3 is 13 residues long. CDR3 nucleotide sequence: TGCAGCGTTCTGAATACGAACACCGGGGAGCTGTTTTTT. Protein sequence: CSVLNTNTGELFF.

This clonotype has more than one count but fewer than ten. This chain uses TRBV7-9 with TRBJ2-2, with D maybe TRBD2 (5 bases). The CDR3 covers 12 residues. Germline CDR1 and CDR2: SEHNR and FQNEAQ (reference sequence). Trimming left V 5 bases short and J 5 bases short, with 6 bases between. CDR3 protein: CASSRDTGELFF. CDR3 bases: TGTGCCAGCAGCCGGGATACCGGGGAGCTGTTTTTT.

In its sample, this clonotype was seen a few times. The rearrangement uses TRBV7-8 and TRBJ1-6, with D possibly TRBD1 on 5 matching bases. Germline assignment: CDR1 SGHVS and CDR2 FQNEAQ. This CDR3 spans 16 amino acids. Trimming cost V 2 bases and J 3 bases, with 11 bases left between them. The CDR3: CASSLRQRGYNSPLHF. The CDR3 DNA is TGTGCCAGCAGCTTAAGACAGAGGGGCTATAATTCACCCCTCCACTTT.

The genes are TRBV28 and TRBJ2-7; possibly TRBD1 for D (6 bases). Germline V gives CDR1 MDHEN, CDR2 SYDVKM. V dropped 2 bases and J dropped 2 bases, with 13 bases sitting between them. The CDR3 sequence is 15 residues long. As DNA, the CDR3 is TGTGCCAGCAGTTTAGCAGGGGCCGTCACCTACGAGCAGTACTTC. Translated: CASSLAGAVTYEQYF.